These 15 T cell receptor beta chains came from one sample sequenced in a study of blood T cell repertoires in COVID-19. Sequenced by immunoSEQ multiplex PCR; TCRdb stores in-frame clones only, minus some. The table has fewer than 350,000 clones, roughly 93% seen once. Sequenced input: PBMCs or T cells enriched from blood (not recorded which). The receptors shown here come from a middle-aged woman with acute COVID-19.

The genes are TRBV5-1 and TRBJ1-2; 9 positions agree with TRBD1. This CDR3 has 20 residues. From germline, CDR1 is SGHRS and CDR2 YFSETQ. J was trimmed by 3 bases and V by 1 base; bases with no gene match: 19. In DNA, the CDR3 is TGCGCCAGCAGCTTGTTCGGAGGGATCGACCGGGACAGGGCGGACTATGGCTACACCTTC. The encoded protein is CASSLFGGIDRDRADYGYTF.

This clone was recorded once. The gene calls are TRBV10-3 and TRBJ1-2, with 10 positions matching TRBD1. The CDR3 is made up of 15 amino acids. The germline V gene has CDR1 ENHRY and CDR2 SYGVKD. V lost 5 bases and J lost 4; bases outside the gene matches: 7. CDR3: CAISPGTGVPYGYTF. CDR3 in DNA: TGTGCCATCAGTCCCGGGACAGGGGTCCCCTATGGCTACACCTTC.

This sequence joins TRBV5-6 and TRBJ2-7; TRBD1 aligns across 7 bases. Losses at the gene ends were 3 bases for V and 9 bases for J; bases not matched to a gene: 9. Germline V gives CDR1 SGHDT, CDR2 YYEEEE. The CDR3 runs to 13 residues. In DNA, the CDR3 is TGTGCCAGCAGCTCCCAATACAGGGGACGGCAGTACTTC. It specifies CASSSQYRGRQYF.

The chain has TRBV30 and TRBJ1-6, with D hard to call. CDR1 and CDR2 (germline): GTSNPN, SVGIG (reference sequence). Trimming left V 3 bases short and J 6 bases short, with 15 bases between. The CDR3 sequence is 15 residues long. The CDR3 is CAWRSDKPANSPLHF. CDR3 nucleotides: TGTGCCTGGAGATCCGACAAGCCCGCTAATTCACCCCTCCACTTT.

The gene calls are TRBV5-1 and TRBJ1-4; the D is unclear. The CDR3 sequence is 13 residues long. Trimming took off 5 bases at V and 0 bases at J, with 5 bases between the two ends. Germline assignment: CDR1 SGHRS and CDR2 YFSETQ. As DNA, the CDR3 is TGCGCCAGCAGACAAGCAACTAATGAAAAACTGTTTTTT. This translates into CASRQATNEKLFF.

This sequence joins TRBV19 and TRBJ2-4; possibly TRBD2 for D (5 bases). The CDR3 spans 16 residues. Trimming shortened V by 3 bases and J by 0 bases, and 12 bases separated the two germline ends. The germline V gene encodes CDR1 LNHDA and CDR2 SQIVND (reference sequence). The CDR3 protein is CASSMDFPLAKNIQYF. The DNA of the CDR3 is TGTGCCAGTAGTATGGACTTCCCATTAGCCAAAAACATTCAGTACTTC. Variable domain in full (rest from reference TRBV19 and TRBJ2-4): DGGITQSPKYLFRKEGQNVTLSCEQNLNHDAMYWYRQDPGQGLRLIYYSQIVNDFQKGDIAEGYSVSREKKESFPLTVTSAQKNPTAFYLCASSMDFPLAKNIQYFGAGTRLSVL.

The V gene is TRBV19, the J gene TRBJ1-2; D uncertain. This CDR3 contains 15 residues. Trimming left V 3 bases short and J 6 bases short, with 17 bases between. Germline CDR1 and CDR2: LNHDA and SQIVND (reference sequence). The CDR3 reads CASSIMPAAVDGYTF. DNA for the CDR3: TGTGCCAGTAGTATCATGCCGGCCGCGGTCGATGGCTACACCTTC. The variable domain in full, completed from reference TRBV19 and TRBJ1-2, reads DGGITQSPKYLFRKEGQNVTLSCEQNLNHDAMYWYRQDPGQGLRLIYYSQIVNDFQKGDIAEGYSVSREKKESFPLTVTSAQKNPTAFYLCASSIMPAAVDGYTFGSGTRLTVV.

This rearrangement joins TRBV5-1 to TRBJ2-3, with TRBD2 matching 8 bases. The CDR3 consists of 15 residues. Trimming removed 4 bases from V and 3 bases from J; junction bases left unmatched: 7. Germline V gene sequence: CDR1 SGHRS, CDR2 YFSETQ. The CDR3 nucleotides are TGCGCCAGCAGCCCTGAGCGGGGGCGGACAGATACGCAGTATTTT. It codes for CASSPERGRTDTQYF.

The chain is built from TRBV7-2 and TRBJ1-4; D remains ambiguous. Germline V gene lookup returns CDR1 SGHTA and CDR2 FQGNSA. The CDR3 covers 16 residues. V was trimmed by 5 bases and J by 8 bases, leaving 21 bases between them. The CDR3 bases are TGTGCCAGCAGCCCCTCTGGGGTGGGGAGCGAAGAAAAACTGTTTTTT. It encodes CASSPSGVGSEEKLFF.

This clone has only a few counts. V usage is TRBV4-2 and J usage is TRBJ1-4, with TRBD1 identical over 10 bases. V gave up 0 bases and J gave up 7 bases; unmatched junction bases: 8. CDR1 LGHNA and CDR2 YNFKEQ come from the germline V gene. The CDR3 sequence is 17 residues long. The CDR3: CASSQDDPGQGSEKLFF. CDR3 nucleotide sequence: TGTGCCAGCAGCCAAGATGACCCGGGACAGGGGAGTGAAAAACTGTTTTTT.

A single count supports this clone. The chain joins TRBV5-1 to TRBJ1-1; D possibly corresponds to TRBD1 (5 bases). The length of the CDR3 is 14 residues. V shed 7 bases and J shed 0 bases, with 13 bases lying between them. Germline lookup yields CDR1 SGHRS and CDR2 YFSETQ. This CDR3 is CASWDLRVNTEAFF. The DNA of the CDR3 is TGCGCCAGCTGGGATCTCAGGGTGAACACTGAAGCTTTCTTT.

The chain recombines TRBV28 with TRBJ2-5; maybe TRBD1 (7 bases). The CDR3 loop spans 16 amino acids. V was pared by 5 bases and J by 0 bases, with 16 bases between. Per germline, CDR1 MDHEN and CDR2 SYDVKM. CDR3 sequence: CASSPGGRGNQETQYF. The DNA for the CDR3 is TGTGCCAGCAGTCCCGGGGGCAGGGGGAACCAAGAGACCCAGTACTTC.

The V gene is TRBV11-3, the J gene TRBJ1-1; 7 positions match TRBD1. Germline-derived CDR1 and CDR2 are SGHNT and YENEEA. The CDR3 extends over 16 amino acids. J lost 1 base, V lost 1 base, and 6 bases had no gene match. The CDR3 loop is CASSLAQTGPNTEAFF. The CDR3 coding sequence is TGTGCCAGCAGCTTAGCCCAGACAGGGCCGAACACTGAAGCTTTCTTT.

The V and J genes are TRBV29-1 and TRBJ1-2, with D possibly matching TRBD1 (6 bases). V lost 6 bases to trimming and J lost 4 bases, with 18 bases between them. There are 14 residues in the CDR3. Germline V gene data show CDR1 as SQVTM and CDR2 as ANQGSEA. Here the CDR3 DNA reads TGCAGCGTAGCGGACAGAGGGGTGACCTATGGCTACACCTTC. Translation: CSVADRGVTYGYTF.

The chain combines TRBV5-5 with TRBJ1-1, with D uncertain. Trimming stripped 3 bases from V and 3 bases from J, with 9 bases between. Germline V gene lookup returns CDR1 SGHKS and CDR2 YYEKEE (reference sequence). There are 13 residues in the CDR3. This CDR3 reads CASSSSRDTEAFF. In nucleotides, the CDR3 is TGTGCCAGCAGCTCTAGCCGGGACACTGAAGCTTTCTTT.